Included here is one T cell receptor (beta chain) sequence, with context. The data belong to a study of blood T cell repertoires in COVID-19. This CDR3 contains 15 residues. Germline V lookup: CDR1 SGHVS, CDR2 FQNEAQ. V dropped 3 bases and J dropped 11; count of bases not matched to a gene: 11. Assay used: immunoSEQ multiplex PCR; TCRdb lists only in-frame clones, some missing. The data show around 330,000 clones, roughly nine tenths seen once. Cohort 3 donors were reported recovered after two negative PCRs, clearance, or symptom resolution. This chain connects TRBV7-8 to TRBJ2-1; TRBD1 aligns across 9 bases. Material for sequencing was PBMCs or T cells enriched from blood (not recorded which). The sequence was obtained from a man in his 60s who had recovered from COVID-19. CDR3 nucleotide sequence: TGTGCCAGCAGCTTCGACACGGGGACAGGGCTTCAGCAGTTCTTC. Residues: CASSFDTGTGLQQFF.